What follows describes a single T cell receptor beta chain. Sequencing was performed with immunoSEQ multiplex PCR; in TCRdb, only in-frame clones are kept and a portion is missing. The profile shows approximately 210,000 clones, 75% to 90% of them singletons. The data belong to a study of blood T cell repertoires in COVID-19. CDR1 is GTSNPN and CDR2 is SVGIG in the germline V gene (reference sequence). V was cut by 0 bases and J by 7 bases, with 12 bases left in between. There are 14 residues in the CDR3. This receptor was obtained from a woman aged 25 to 39 who had recovered from COVID-19. The sequencing input was PBMCs or T cells enriched from blood (not recorded which). V is TRBV30 and J is TRBJ1-4, with D unclear. CDR3 region: CAWSVRGRPEKLFF. The CDR3 DNA follows: TGTGCCTGGAGTGTACGAGGGCGGCCTGAAAAACTGTTTTTT.